One sample yielded the 17 T cell receptor beta chains listed below, sequenced in a study of blood T cell repertoires in COVID-19. The table came from immunoSEQ multiplex PCR; TCRdb's copy has only in-frame clones and leaves some out. The table includes about 99,000 clones, approximately 88% detected once. Sequenced material: peripheral blood. Every receptor here comes from a man between 60 and 75 years old with acute or convalescent COVID-19.

The chain uses TRBV3-1 (or the pseudogene TRBV3-2) and TRBJ1-2, with no clear D. V was pared by 1 base and J by 4 bases, with 7 bases between. The CDR3 spans 13 residues. Germline CDR1 and CDR2: LGHDT and YNNKEL (reference sequence). The CDR3 region is CASSQVPLYGYTF. In DNA, the CDR3 is TGTGCCAGCAGCCAAGTTCCACTCTATGGCTACACCTTC.

The rearrangement joins TRBV28 to TRBJ2-1; TRBD2 matches 11 bases. This CDR3 region has 16 residues. V dropped 8 bases and J dropped 9; count of bases not matched to a gene: 15. Germline loops: CDR1 MDHEN, CDR2 SYDVKM. The chain's CDR3 is CASSSSGRRGYGEQFF. The CDR3 region has the DNA TGTGCCAGCTCCTCTAGCGGGAGGCGGGGATATGGTGAGCAGTTCTTC.

This chain links TRBV10-2 with TRBJ2-7; 10 nucleotides agree with TRBD2. The length of the CDR3 is 16 residues. V lost 3 bases, J lost 5 bases, and 10 bases stayed unmatched. The V gene's germline CDR1 is WSHSY and CDR2 SAAADI. The CDR3 is CASSERLAGVPHEQYF. The CDR3 coding sequence is TGCGCCAGCAGTGAAAGGCTAGCGGGAGTACCCCACGAGCAGTACTTC.

The rearrangement joins TRBV11-2 to TRBJ2-1, with TRBD2 matching 10 bases. The CDR3 length is 13 residues. V lost 5 bases and J lost 14; bases outside the gene matches: 9. The germline V gene has CDR1 SGHAT and CDR2 FQNNGV. This CDR3 is CASSIQREGIKFF. In nucleotides, the CDR3 is TGTGCCAGCAGCATACAGCGGGAGGGAATCAAGTTCTTC. Based on the CDR3 plus reference TRBV11-2 and TRBJ2-1, the full variable domain is EAGVAQSPRYKIIEKRQSVAFWCNPISGHATLYWYQQILGQGPKLLIQFQNNGVVDDSQLPKDRFSAERLKGVDSTLKIQPAKLEDSAVYLCASSIQREGIKFFGPGTRLTVL.

This chain joins TRBV27 and TRBJ2-1; 12 bases align to TRBD2. The ends lost 6 bases at V and 4 bases at J; junction bases unmatched: 7. Germline CDR1 is MNHEY and CDR2 is SMNVEV (reference sequence). The CDR3 consists of 16 residues. The CDR3 DNA follows: TGTGCCAGCAGGACAAGGGGACTAGCGGGTTACAATGAGCAGTTCTTC. Residues: CASRTRGLAGYNEQFF.

This rearrangement joins TRBV12-3 or TRBV12-4 to TRBJ1-1; no firm D call. V was shortened by 8 bases and J by 2 bases, with 9 bases between the two germline ends. This CDR3 is 12 amino acids long. The DNA for the CDR3 is TGTGCCAGCGGTAGGAGAAACACTGAAGCTTTCTTT. Encoded protein: CASGRRNTEAFF.

The rearrangement links TRBV5-1 to TRBJ2-5; D may be TRBD2 (5 bases). Germline CDR1 SGHRS, CDR2 YFSETQ. Deletions cut 2 bases from V and 7 bases from J, with 12 bases between. The CDR3 is made up of 13 amino acids. This CDR3 reads CASSLELDGTQYF. The CDR3 bases are TGCGCCAGCAGCTTAGAACTAGATGGGACCCAGTACTTC.

The chain recombines TRBV6-6 with TRBJ2-5; D perhaps matches TRBD1 (5 bases). V was cut by 2 bases and J by 2 bases, with 12 bases left in between. The CDR3 spans 15 residues. Per the germline V gene, CDR1 is MNHNY and CDR2 is SVGAGI (reference sequence). The CDR3 sequence is CASSYASRGQETQYF. Written as DNA, the CDR3 is TGTGCCAGCAGTTACGCGTCTAGGGGACAAGAGACCCAGTACTTC.

The V call is TRBV9, the J call TRBJ2-3; no reliable D call. The CDR3 runs 14 residues. Trimming removed 1 base from V and 1 base from J, with 7 bases in between. The germline V gene encodes CDR1 SGDLS and CDR2 YYNGEE. DNA for the CDR3: TGTGCCAGCAGCGTATTCACTGGCACAGATACGCAGTATTTT. Its translation is CASSVFTGTDTQYF.

The rearrangement links TRBV5-1 to TRBJ2-7, with TRBD1 matching over 7 bases. V lost 6 bases, J lost 5 bases, and 14 bases stayed unmatched. The germline V gene encodes CDR1 SGHRS and CDR2 YFSETQ. The CDR3 is 15 amino acids. The CDR3 nucleotides read TGCGCCAGCACCGATATTAAGACAGGGCTCAACGAGCAGTACTTC. Translated: CASTDIKTGLNEQYF.

The sample holds one count of this clone. CDR3 amino acids: CASSFFRDIFNQPQHF. As DNA, the CDR3 is TGTGCCAGCAGTTTCTTCCGGGACATCTTCAATCAGCCCCAGCATTTT. The chain recombines TRBV28 with TRBJ1-5; tentative D call: TRBD1 (6 bases). The CDR3 sequence is 16 residues long. Germline V lookup: CDR1 MDHEN, CDR2 SYDVKM. Between the trimmed V and J ends, which lost 3 bases and 3 bases, there was a span of 15 bases.

The V gene is TRBV7-8, the J gene TRBJ1-1; D gene uncertain. The V gene's germline CDR1 is SGHVS and CDR2 FQNEAQ. There are 13 residues in the CDR3. Trimming stripped 8 bases from V and 5 bases from J, with 15 bases between. The CDR3 nucleotides read TGTGCCAGCGGCCCACTTAGAGGGACTGAAGCTTTCTTT. This translates into CASGPLRGTEAFF.

This chain links TRBV10-2 with TRBJ2-7; D perhaps matches TRBD1 (5 bases). With 6 bases removed from V and 6 bases from J, the gap between germline ends came to 12 bases. This CDR3 has 12 amino acids. The germline gives CDR1 WSHSY, CDR2 SAAADI. The CDR3 nucleotides read TGCGCCAGCAGCCTTTCCGACAGCGAGCAGTACGTC. Encoded protein: CASSLSDSEQYV.

CDR3 nucleotides: TGTGCCAGCAGGAGAGACCAAGAGACCCAGTACTTC. It yields the protein CASRRDQETQYF. The chain uses TRBV2 and TRBJ2-5; D is uncertain. Germline CDR1 and CDR2: SNHLY and FYNNEI. V was pared by 6 bases and J by 0 bases, with 5 bases between. The CDR3 length is 12 residues.

The chain carries TRBV28 and TRBJ1-3, with D perhaps TRBD1 (5 bases). Trimming cost V 1 base and J 2 bases, with 12 bases left between them. The CDR3 is 16 amino acids. Germline V CDR1 and CDR2: MDHEN, SYDVKM. DNA of the CDR3: TGTGCCAGCAGTTTATTATCAGGGAGGACTGGAAACACCATATATTTT. It specifies CASSLLSGRTGNTIYF.

The J gene is TRBJ1-1, the V gene TRBV18; 10 bases agree with TRBD1. CDR1 KGHSH and CDR2 LQKENI come from the germline V gene. V shed 5 bases, J shed 2 bases, and the junction held 8 bases outside the gene matches. The CDR3 contains 16 residues. The CDR3 nucleotides read TGTGCCAGCTCAACCGGGACAGGGGCCTTCAACACTGAAGCTTTCTTT. It yields the protein CASSTGTGAFNTEAFF. The entire variable domain, with the rest obtained from reference TRBV18 and TRBJ1-1, is as follows: NAGVMQNPRHLVRRRGQEARLRCSPMKGHSHVYWYRQLPEEGLKFMVYLQKENIIDESGMPKERFSAEFPKEGPSILRIQQVVRGDSAAYFCASSTGTGAFNTEAFFGQGTRLTVV.

This chain connects TRBV27 to TRBJ2-7, with 9 nucleotides matching TRBD1. Unmatched junction bases numbered 9, after V lost 8 bases and J lost 7 bases. Looked up from germline, CDR1 is MNHEY and CDR2 is SMNVEV (reference sequence). The CDR3 covers 13 residues. CDR3 coding DNA: TGTGCCAGCCGGACAGGGGCTTGGGAAGAGCAGTACTTC. It encodes CASRTGAWEEQYF.